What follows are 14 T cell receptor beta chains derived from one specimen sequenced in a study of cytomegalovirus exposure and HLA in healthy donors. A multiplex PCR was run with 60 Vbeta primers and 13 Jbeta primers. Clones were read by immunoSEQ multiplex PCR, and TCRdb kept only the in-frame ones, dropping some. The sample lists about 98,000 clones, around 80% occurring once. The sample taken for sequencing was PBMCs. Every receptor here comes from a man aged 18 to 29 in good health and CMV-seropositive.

Here the CDR3 DNA reads TGTGCCAGCAGCCAATTGGCAGGCACAGATACGCAGTATTTT. Protein sequence: CASSQLAGTDTQYF. The V and J genes are TRBV14 and TRBJ2-3; D gene unclear. Germline V gene lookup returns CDR1 SGHDN and CDR2 FVKESK. The CDR3 consists of 14 residues. Trimming stripped 2 bases from V and 1 base from J, with 7 bases between.

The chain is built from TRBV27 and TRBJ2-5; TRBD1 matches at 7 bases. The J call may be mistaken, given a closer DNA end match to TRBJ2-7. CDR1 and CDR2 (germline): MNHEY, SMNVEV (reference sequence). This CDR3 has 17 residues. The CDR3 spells CASSRGHGTAFSYEQYF. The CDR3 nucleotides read TGTGCCAGCAGTCGGGGACACGGGACAGCTTTTTCCTACGAGCAGTACTTC.

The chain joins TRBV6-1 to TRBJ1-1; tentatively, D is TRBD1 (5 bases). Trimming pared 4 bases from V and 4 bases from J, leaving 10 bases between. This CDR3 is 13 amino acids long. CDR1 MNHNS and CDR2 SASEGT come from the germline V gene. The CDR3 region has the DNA TGTGCCAGCAGTGCAGGTCAGGGCACTGAAGCTTTCTTT. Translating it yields CASSAGQGTEAFF.

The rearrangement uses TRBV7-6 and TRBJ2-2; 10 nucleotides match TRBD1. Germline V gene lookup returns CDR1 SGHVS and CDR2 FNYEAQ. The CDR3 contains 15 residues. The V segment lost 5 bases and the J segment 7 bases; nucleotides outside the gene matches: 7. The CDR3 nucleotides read TGTGCCAGCAGCCCCTGGACAGGGGGGGTCGGGGAGCTGTTTTTT. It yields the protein CASSPWTGGVGELFF.

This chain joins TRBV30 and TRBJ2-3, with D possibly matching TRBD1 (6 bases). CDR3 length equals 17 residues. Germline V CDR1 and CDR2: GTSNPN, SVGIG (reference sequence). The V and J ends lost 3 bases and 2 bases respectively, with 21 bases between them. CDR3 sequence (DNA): TGTGCCTGGAGCCTCCCCCAGGGGTTAGGTGTCACAGATACGCAGTATTTT. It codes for CAWSLPQGLGVTDTQYF.

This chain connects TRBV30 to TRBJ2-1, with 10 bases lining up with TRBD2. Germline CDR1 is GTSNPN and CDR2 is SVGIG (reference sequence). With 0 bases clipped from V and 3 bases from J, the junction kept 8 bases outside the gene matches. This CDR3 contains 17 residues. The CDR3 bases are TGTGCCTGGAGTGTGGGGAGCGGGGGGGCAAACTACAATGAGCAGTTCTTC. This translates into CAWSVGSGGANYNEQFF.

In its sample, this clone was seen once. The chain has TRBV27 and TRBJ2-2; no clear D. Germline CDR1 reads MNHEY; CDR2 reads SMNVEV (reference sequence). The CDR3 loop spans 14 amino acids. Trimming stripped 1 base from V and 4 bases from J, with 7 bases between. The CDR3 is CASSLWAGTGELFF. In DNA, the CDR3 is TGTGCCAGCAGTTTATGGGCAGGCACCGGGGAGCTGTTTTTT.

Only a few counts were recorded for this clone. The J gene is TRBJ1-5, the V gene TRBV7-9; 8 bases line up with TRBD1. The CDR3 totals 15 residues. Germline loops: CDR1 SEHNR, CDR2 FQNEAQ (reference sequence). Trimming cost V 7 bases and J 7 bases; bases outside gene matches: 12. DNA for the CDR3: TGTGCCAGCACCCAAGCAGGGGGCGCGCCCCAGCCCCAGCATTTT. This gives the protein CASTQAGGAPQPQHF.

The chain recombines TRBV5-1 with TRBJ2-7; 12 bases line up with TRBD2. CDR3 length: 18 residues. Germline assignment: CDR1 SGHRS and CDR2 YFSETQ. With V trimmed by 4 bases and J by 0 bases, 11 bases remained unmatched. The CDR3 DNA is TGCGCCAGCAGCCGATATTCAAAGACTAGCGGGGGCTCCTACGAGCAGTACTTC. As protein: CASSRYSKTSGGSYEQYF.

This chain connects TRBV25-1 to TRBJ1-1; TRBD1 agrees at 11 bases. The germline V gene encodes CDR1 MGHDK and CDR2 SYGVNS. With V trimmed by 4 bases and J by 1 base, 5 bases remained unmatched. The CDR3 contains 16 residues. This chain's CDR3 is CASSGWDRGKNTEAFF. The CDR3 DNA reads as TGTGCCAGCAGTGGGTGGGACAGGGGGAAGAACACTGAAGCTTTCTTT.

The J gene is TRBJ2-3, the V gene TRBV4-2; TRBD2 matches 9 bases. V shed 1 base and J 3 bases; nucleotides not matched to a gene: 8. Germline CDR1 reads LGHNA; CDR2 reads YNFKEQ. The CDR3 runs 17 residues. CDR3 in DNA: TGTGCCAGCAGCCAAGTTCTTCGGCGGGGGGGGACAGATACGCAGTATTTT. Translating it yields CASSQVLRRGGTDTQYF.

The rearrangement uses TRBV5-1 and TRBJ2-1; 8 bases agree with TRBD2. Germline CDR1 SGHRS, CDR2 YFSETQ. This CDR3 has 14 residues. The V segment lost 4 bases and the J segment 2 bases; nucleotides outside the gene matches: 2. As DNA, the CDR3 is TGCGCCAGCAGCCTACTAGCGGCCTACAATGAGCAGTTCTTC. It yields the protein CASSLLAAYNEQFF.

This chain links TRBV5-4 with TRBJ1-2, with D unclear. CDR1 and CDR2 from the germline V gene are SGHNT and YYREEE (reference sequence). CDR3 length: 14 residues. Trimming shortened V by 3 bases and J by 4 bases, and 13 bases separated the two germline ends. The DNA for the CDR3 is TGTGCCAGCAGCTCAATAGAGATAACCTATGGCTACACCTTC. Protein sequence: CASSSIEITYGYTF.

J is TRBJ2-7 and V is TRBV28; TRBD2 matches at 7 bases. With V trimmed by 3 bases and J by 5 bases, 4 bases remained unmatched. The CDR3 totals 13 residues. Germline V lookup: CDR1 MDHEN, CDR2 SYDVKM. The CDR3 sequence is CASSFTSVNEQYF. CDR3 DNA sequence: TGTGCCAGCAGTTTTACTAGCGTCAACGAGCAGTACTTC.